A single T cell receptor beta chain is shown here with its context. The antigen remains undetermined. Germline and genes here are mouse. The read finishes 4 residues shy of the CDR3 end, and the germline J gene is used to complete it. The sample comes from a study of CD8+ T cells in alopecia areata. Across the study: Donors of skin were C3H/HeJ mice aged roughly 6-13 months with spontaneous alopecia, and recipients were roughly 7-10-week-old female C3H/HeJ mice.

Per the germline V gene, CDR1 is NSQYPW and CDR2 is LRSPGD (reference sequence). CDR3 length: 15 amino acids. The V end lost 6 bases, the J end lost 0 bases, and 13 bases lay between the germline ends. After isolation, RNA underwent reverse transcription to generate cDNA as the sequencing template. TCRdb's table, derived via immunoSEQ multiplex PCR, lists solely in-frame clones and lacks some. The sample lists 270,000 or so clones, none appearing once, the ten largest making up 0.9% to 1.5%. Whole-study results and caveats: Especially in alopecia totalis/universalis, lesional scalp showed greater clonality than normal scalp did.

Sorting used CD4, CD8alpha, NKG2D, NKG2ACE and other markers on pooled cutaneous lymph node cells. Material for sequencing was CD4+ T cells sorted from a lymph node. The chain couples TRBV1 to TRBJ2-3; possibly TRBD2 for D (5 bases). The sequence was collected from a C3H/HeJ mouse with alopecia areata. This strain's MHC haplotype is H2-k. CDR3 loop: CTCRSTGASAETLYF. CDR3 bases read: TGCACCTGCAGGTCTACTGGTGCTAGTGCAGAA.